This T cell receptor (beta chain) emerged from a study of shared clonotypes between healthy human individuals. CDR3 size: 17 residues. The germline gives CDR1 GTSNPN, CDR2 SVGIG (reference sequence). V was shortened by 3 bases and J by 2 bases, with 21 bases between the two germline ends. Only in-frame clones appear in the TCRdb table, and some are missing; sequencing was by immunoSEQ multiplex PCR. The data show roughly 1 million clones, about 80% seen once. Naive CD4+ cells were CD45RA-selected; the remaining cells were memory. Sequenced sample: memory CD4+ T cells from PBMCs. The subset was: CD45RA-negative fraction. The receptor comes from a young man in good health. Some clones in this sample may be carry-over from other donors' samples. The chain couples TRBV30 to TRBJ2-3, with D maybe TRBD2 (6 bases). Here the CDR3 DNA reads TGTGCCTGGAGCTTGGGGGGTGGGCGGAGATCCACAGATACGCAGTATTTT. It is translated as CAWSLGGGRRSTDTQYF.